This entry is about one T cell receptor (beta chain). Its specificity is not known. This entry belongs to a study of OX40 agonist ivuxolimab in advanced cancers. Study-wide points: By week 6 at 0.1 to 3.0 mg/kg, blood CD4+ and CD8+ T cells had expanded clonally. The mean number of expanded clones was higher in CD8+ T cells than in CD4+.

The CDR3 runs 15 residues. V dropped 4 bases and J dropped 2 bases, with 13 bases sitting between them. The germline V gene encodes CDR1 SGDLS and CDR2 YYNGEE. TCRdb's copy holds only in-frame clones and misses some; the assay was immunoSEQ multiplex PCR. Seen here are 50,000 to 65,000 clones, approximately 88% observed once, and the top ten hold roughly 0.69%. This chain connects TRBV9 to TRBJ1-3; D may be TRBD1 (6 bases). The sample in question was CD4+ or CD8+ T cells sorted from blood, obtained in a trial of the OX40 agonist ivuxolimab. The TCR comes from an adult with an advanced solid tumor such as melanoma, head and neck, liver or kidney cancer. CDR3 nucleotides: TGTGCCAGCAGCCCGAGGGGGGAGCCTGGAAACACCATATATTTT. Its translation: CASSPRGEPGNTIYF.